These 26 T cell receptor beta chains share one sample of origin, sequenced in a study of blood T cell repertoires in COVID-19. Some clones are missing from TCRdb's copy, which holds only in-frame ones; the method was immunoSEQ multiplex PCR. Among more than 95,000 clones listed, around 90% were seen once. Specimen: peripheral blood. The receptors derive from a man in his fifties or sixties with COVID-19, enrolled during active disease.

J is TRBJ1-4 and V is TRBV5-4; D not resolved. Germline V gives CDR1 SGHNT, CDR2 YYREEE (reference sequence). The V end lost 1 base, the J end lost 8 bases, and 12 bases lay between the germline ends. There are 14 residues in the CDR3. In nucleotides, the CDR3 is TGTGCCAGCAGCTTGCAAGGGAGGGAGGAAAAACTGTTTTTT. Its translation is CASSLQGREEKLFF.

The rearrangement uses TRBV28 and TRBJ2-5; tentative D call: TRBD1 (6 bases). Trimming shortened V by 1 base and J by 5 bases, and 17 bases separated the two germline ends. The CDR3 is 16 residues long. Germline values: CDR1 MDHEN, CDR2 SYDVKM. The CDR3 coding sequence is TGTGCCAGCAGTTTATCCGCCAGGGGATGGGCGGAGACCCAGTACTTC. It yields the protein CASSLSARGWAETQYF.

CDR3 sequence reads: CASGQGDQPQHF. In nucleotides, the CDR3 is TGTGCCAGCGGACAGGGCGATCAGCCCCAGCATTTT. The V and J genes are TRBV2 and TRBJ1-5; 8 bases line up with TRBD1. CDR3 length: 12 residues. The germline V gene encodes CDR1 SNHLY and CDR2 FYNNEI. V lost 8 bases, J lost 5 bases, and 2 bases stayed unmatched.

This chain uses TRBV11-2 with TRBJ2-7; TRBD1 aligns across 8 bases. Germline CDR1 and CDR2: SGHAT and FQNNGV. The junction had 1 base not matched to a gene; V was cut back by 3 bases and J by 3 bases. CDR3 length: 13 amino acids. This chain's CDR3 is CASSLGTGYEQYV. The CDR3 bases are TGTGCCAGCAGCTTGGGGACAGGCTACGAGCAGTACGTC.

This chain links TRBV5-6 with TRBJ1-1; TRBD1 is a possible D gene (6 bases). V dropped 2 bases and J dropped 0 bases, with 20 bases sitting between them. The germline CDR1 and CDR2 sequences are SGHDT and YYEEEE. This CDR3 is 18 amino acids long. CDR3 in amino acids: CASSLRRRVSGVNTEAFF. The CDR3 DNA reads as TGTGCCAGCAGCTTACGTAGAAGGGTATCAGGGGTGAACACTGAAGCTTTCTTT.

The rearrangement links TRBV6-5 to TRBJ2-2; 12 nucleotides match TRBD2. Germline V gene lookup returns CDR1 MNHEY and CDR2 SVGAGI. J gave up 6 bases and V 6 bases, and 5 bases lay outside the gene matches. CDR3 length: 15 amino acids. The CDR3 sequence is CASRESSGRAGELFF. The DNA for the CDR3 is TGTGCCAGCAGGGAGTCTAGCGGGAGGGCCGGGGAGCTGTTTTTT.

This clone was counted a single time. The J gene is TRBJ2-5, the V gene TRBV18, with D perhaps matching TRBD1 (6 bases). With 1 base removed from V and 4 bases from J, the gap between germline ends came to 16 bases. This CDR3 is 16 amino acids long. Germline CDR1 is KGHSH and CDR2 is LQKENI. CDR3 nucleotides: TGTGCCAGCTCACCACGAGGACAGTCCGTTCCAGAGACCCAGTACTTC. Translating gives CASSPRGQSVPETQYF.

V gene TRBV5-1 combines with J gene TRBJ1-2, with D uncertain. The CDR3 spans 13 residues. The V end lost 3 bases, the J end lost 5 bases, and 11 bases lay between the germline ends. Germline V gives CDR1 SGHRS, CDR2 YFSETQ. The CDR3 spells CASSSLGGYGYTF. CDR3 in DNA: TGCGCCAGCAGCTCCCTGGGAGGGTATGGCTACACCTTC.

The rearrangement links TRBV18 to TRBJ2-2; TRBD2 agrees at 8 bases. This CDR3 is built from 15 residues. V dropped 3 bases and J dropped 6; count of bases not matched to a gene: 6. Germline V gives CDR1 KGHSH, CDR2 LQKENI. The CDR3 bases are TGTGCCAGCTCACCCAGCGGGAGTATCGCCGGGGAGCTGTTTTTT. This codes for CASSPSGSIAGELFF.

J is TRBJ2-3 and V is TRBV6-6; unclear D gene. There are 11 residues in the CDR3. V gave up 6 bases and J gave up 2 bases, with 3 bases separating them. Germline values: CDR1 MNHNY, CDR2 SVGAGI (reference sequence). The CDR3 coding sequence is TGTGCCAGCAGATACACAGATACGCAGTATTTT. Protein: CASRYTDTQYF.

The chain joins TRBV11-2 to TRBJ2-1; no clear D gene. The length of the CDR3 is 11 residues. Germline V gene lookup returns CDR1 SGHAT and CDR2 FQNNGV. Trimming left V 4 bases short and J 10 bases short, with 8 bases between. The CDR3 nucleotides read TGTGCCAGCAGCTCACAAACAGAGCAGTTCTTC. Translation: CASSSQTEQFF.

V gene TRBV28 combines with J gene TRBJ1-5; D may be TRBD1 (5 bases). This CDR3 is built from 16 residues. CDR1 and CDR2 (germline): MDHEN, SYDVKM. The V end was cut by 5 bases, the J end by 3 bases, with 17 bases between. CDR3: CASSPGGGGNNQPQHF. For the CDR3, the DNA is TGTGCCAGCAGTCCGGGCGGGGGAGGCAACAATCAGCCCCAGCATTTT. Together with reference TRBV28 and TRBJ1-5, the CDR3 gives the full variable domain: DVKVTQSSRYLVKRTGEKVFLECVQDMDHENMFWYRQDPGLGLRLIYFSYDVKMKEKGDIPEGYSVSREKKERFSLILESASTNQTSMYLCASSPGGGGNNQPQHFGDGTRLSIL.

The rearrangement uses TRBV20-1 and TRBJ2-5; 11 bases line up with TRBD2. Germline loops: CDR1 DFQATT, CDR2 SNEGSKA (reference sequence). The V segment lost 3 bases and the J segment 0 bases; nucleotides outside the gene matches: 9. There are 17 residues in the CDR3. CDR3 region: CSASKLAGGTYQETQYF. The CDR3 coding sequence is TGCAGTGCTAGTAAGCTAGCGGGAGGTACCTACCAAGAGACCCAGTACTTC.

V and J are TRBV27 and TRBJ1-2; TRBD1 agrees at 8 bases. CDR3 length: 16 residues. V lost 0 bases to trimming and J lost 2 bases; unmatched junction nucleotides: 5. Germline assignment: CDR1 MNHEY and CDR2 SMNVEV (reference sequence). CDR3 region: CASSLSRGQANYGYTF. The CDR3 nucleotides read TGTGCCAGCAGTTTATCTAGGGGACAGGCAAACTATGGCTACACCTTC.

V and J are TRBV7-9 and TRBJ2-7; possible D gene TRBD2, 5 bases. The CDR3 is 13 amino acids. CDR1 and CDR2 from the germline V gene are SEHNR and FQNEAQ (reference sequence). Trimming left V 5 bases short and J 12 bases short, with 20 bases between. As DNA, the CDR3 is TGTGCCAGCAGCCAAGGTGGGCCTGCGAGCGGGTACTTC. Its translation is CASSQGGPASGYF. Full variable domain (missing parts from reference TRBV7-9 and TRBJ2-7): DTGVSQNPRHKITKRGQNVTFRCDPISEHNRLYWYRQTLGQGPEFLTYFQNEAQLEKSRLLSDRFSAERPKGSFSTLEIQRTEQGDSAMYLCASSQGGPASGYFGPGTRLTVT.

The chain has TRBV7-2 and TRBJ1-5; TRBD1 aligns across 7 bases. Germline V gives CDR1 SGHTA, CDR2 FQGNSA. This CDR3 is 16 amino acids long. The junction had 12 bases not matched to a gene; V was cut back by 10 bases and J by 0 bases. As DNA, the CDR3 is TGTGCCACCGGTCAGGGGGACAGCAATAGCAATCAGCCCCAGCATTTT. It is translated as CATGQGDSNSNQPQHF.

The rearrangement uses TRBV7-6 and TRBJ2-5; possibly TRBD2 for D (6 bases). V lost 4 bases and J lost 0, with 15 bases in between. Germline CDR1 reads SGHVS; CDR2 reads FNYEAQ. The CDR3 totals 16 residues. This CDR3 is CASSYRWDSDQETQYF. The CDR3 nucleotides are TGTGCCAGCAGCTATAGGTGGGACTCCGACCAAGAGACCCAGTACTTC.

This chain uses TRBV10-2 with TRBJ2-3, with D hard to call. The germline V gene has CDR1 WSHSY and CDR2 SAAADI. The CDR3 loop spans 18 amino acids. Trimming removed 0 bases at V and 4 bases at J, with 20 bases between. The CDR3 sequence: CASSESFGGKTGPDTQYF. The DNA for the CDR3 is TGCGCCAGCAGTGAGTCGTTCGGTGGCAAAACGGGTCCAGATACGCAGTATTTT.

This rearrangement joins TRBV15 to TRBJ1-1; 7 bases are shared with TRBD1. Germline loops: CDR1 LNHNV, CDR2 YYDKDF (reference sequence). V shed 4 bases and J 2 bases; nucleotides not matched to a gene: 4. The CDR3 has 14 residues. The DNA for the CDR3 is TGTGCCACCAGCATTGGGGACAGCAACACTGAAGCTTTCTTT. It encodes CATSIGDSNTEAFF.

Written as DNA, the CDR3 is TGTGCCATCAGGGAATCAGGGGGCCAAGAGACCCAGTACTTC. It encodes CAIRESGGQETQYF. The genes are TRBV10-3 and TRBJ2-5, with TRBD1 matching over 7 bases. The length of the CDR3 is 14 residues. V gave up 6 bases and J gave up 1 base; unmatched junction bases: 5. The germline CDR1 and CDR2 sequences are ENHRY and SYGVKD.

The chain is built from TRBV19 and TRBJ2-1; TRBD2 is a possible D gene (6 bases). The CDR3 runs 14 residues. Trimming pared 5 bases from V and 9 bases from J, leaving 17 bases between. Germline V gene sequence: CDR1 LNHDA, CDR2 SQIVND (reference sequence). In nucleotides, the CDR3 is TGTGCCAGTAGTCCGACGACTAGGGAGACTGAGCAGTTCTTC. This codes for CASSPTTRETEQFF.

The V and J genes are TRBV2 and TRBJ2-1, with TRBD2 identical over 8 bases. Germline CDR1 SNHLY, CDR2 FYNNEI. With 6 bases clipped from V and 0 bases from J, the junction kept 4 bases outside the gene matches. The CDR3 consists of 15 residues. CDR3 amino acids: CASSATSDSYNEQFF. As DNA, the CDR3 is TGTGCCAGCAGCGCGACTAGCGACTCCTACAATGAGCAGTTCTTC.

CDR3 in DNA: TGTGCCTGGAGGGGGACAGGGTTCACCGGGGAGCTGTTTTTT. It specifies CAWRGTGFTGELFF. The chain is built from TRBV30 and TRBJ2-2, with TRBD1 identical over 9 bases. The junction had 3 bases not matched to a gene; V was cut back by 3 bases and J by 4 bases. This CDR3 spans 14 amino acids. Germline V gene sequence: CDR1 GTSNPN, CDR2 SVGIG (reference sequence).

V is TRBV2 and J is TRBJ1-1; 7 nucleotides agree with TRBD1. The J segment lost 6 bases and the V segment lost 11 bases, leaving 6 bases of the junction unmatched. This CDR3 is built from 11 residues. CDR1 and CDR2 (germline): SNHLY, FYNNEI. As DNA, the CDR3 is TGTGCCTCGGGACAGTTACCTGAAGCTTTCTTT. Translated, it gives CASGQLPEAFF.

This rearrangement joins TRBV5-1 to TRBJ2-2; D may be TRBD1 (6 bases). CDR1 SGHRS and CDR2 YFSETQ come from the germline V gene. The CDR3 contains 14 residues. The germline V and J ends were trimmed by 0 bases and 7 bases, with 10 bases remaining between them. CDR3 coding DNA: TGCGCCAGCAGCTTGGAAGGACAGCGCGGGGAGCTGTTTTTT. It is translated as CASSLEGQRGELFF.

This chain connects TRBV9 to TRBJ1-1; D unclear. With 3 bases removed from V and 3 bases from J, the gap between germline ends came to 9 bases. CDR1 SGDLS and CDR2 YYNGEE come from the germline V gene. The CDR3 runs 13 residues. The CDR3 is CASSGPQDTEAFF. In DNA form, the CDR3 reads TGTGCCAGCAGCGGCCCTCAGGACACTGAAGCTTTCTTT.